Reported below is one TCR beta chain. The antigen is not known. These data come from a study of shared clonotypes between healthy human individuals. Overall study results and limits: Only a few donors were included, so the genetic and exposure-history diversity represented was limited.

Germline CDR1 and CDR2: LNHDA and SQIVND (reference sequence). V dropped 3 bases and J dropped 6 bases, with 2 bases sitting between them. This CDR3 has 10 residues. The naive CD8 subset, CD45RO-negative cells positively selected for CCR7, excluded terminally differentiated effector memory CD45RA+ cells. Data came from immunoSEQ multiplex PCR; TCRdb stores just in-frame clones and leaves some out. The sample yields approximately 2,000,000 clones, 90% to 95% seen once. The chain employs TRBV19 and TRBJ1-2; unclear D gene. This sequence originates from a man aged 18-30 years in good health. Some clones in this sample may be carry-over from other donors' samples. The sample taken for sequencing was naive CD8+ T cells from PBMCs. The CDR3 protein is CASSIDGYTF. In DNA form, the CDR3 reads TGTGCCAGTAGTATTGATGGCTACACCTTC.